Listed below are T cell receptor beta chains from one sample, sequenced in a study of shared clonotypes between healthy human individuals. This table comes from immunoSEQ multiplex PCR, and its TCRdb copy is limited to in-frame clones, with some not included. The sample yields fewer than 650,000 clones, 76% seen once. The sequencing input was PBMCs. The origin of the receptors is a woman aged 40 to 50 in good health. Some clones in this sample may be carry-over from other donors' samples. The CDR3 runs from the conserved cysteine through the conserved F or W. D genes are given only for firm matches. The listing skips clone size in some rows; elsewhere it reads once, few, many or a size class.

CDR3 DNA: TGTGCCAGCAGTTTACCGGGATTGGTCTACAATGAGCAGTTCTTC; CDR3 protein: CASSLPGLVYNEQFF; V gene: TRBV28; J gene: TRBJ2-1; clone size: -; D gene: -
CDR3 DNA: TGTGCCACCAGCAGCGCCGTCTCTGGGGCCAACGTCCTGACTTTC; CDR3 protein: CATSSAVSGANVLTF; V gene: TRBV15; J gene: TRBJ2-6; clone size: once; D gene: -
CDR3 DNA: TGTGCCTGGAGTAGGCTAGCGGGAGGGATTGAGCAGTTCTTC; CDR3 protein: CAWSRLAGGIEQFF; V gene: TRBV30; J gene: TRBJ2-1; clone size: -; D gene: TRBD2
CDR3 DNA: TGTGCCAGCAGCTCCGGGGCTAGCGGGGCAGATACGCAGTATTTT; CDR3 protein: CASSSGASGADTQYF; V gene: TRBV11-2; J gene: TRBJ2-3; clone size: once; D gene: TRBD2
CDR3 DNA: TGCGCCAGCAGCCAAGCATTAAGCGCTAACTATGGCTACACCTTC; CDR3 protein: CASSQALSANYGYTF; V gene: TRBV4-3; J gene: TRBJ1-2; clone size: many; D gene: -
CDR3 DNA: TGTGCCACCCCGAACCCGACTAGCGGGAGCACAGATACGCAGTATTTT; CDR3 protein: CATPNPTSGSTDTQYF; V gene: TRBV2; J gene: TRBJ2-3; clone size: -; D gene: TRBD2
CDR3 DNA: TGCGCCAGCAGCCCCCTTCAAGGGGGGGACGGGGAGCTGTTTTTT; CDR3 protein: CASSPLQGGDGELFF; V gene: TRBV5-1; J gene: TRBJ2-2; clone size: -; D gene: -
CDR3 DNA: TGTGCCAGCAGCTTAATGGGGACCGATCTCGCAAATGGGCAGTACTTC; CDR3 protein: CASSLMGTDLANGQYF; V gene: TRBV7-9; J gene: TRBJ2-7; clone size: -; D gene: -
CDR3 DNA: TGTGCCTGGGACAGCGCCGGGAGCTCGAGGCAGTACTTC; CDR3 protein: CAWDSAGSSRQYF; V gene: TRBV30; J gene: TRBJ2-7; clone size: -; D gene: -
CDR3 DNA: TGCAGCGTTGCTCAGTTCACCGGGAGGAACACTGAAGCTTTCTTT; CDR3 protein: CSVAQFTGRNTEAFF; V gene: TRBV29-1; J gene: TRBJ1-1; clone size: few; D gene: -
CDR3 DNA: TGTGCCAGCAGTTGGCTGGGTGTCCCCTACGAGCAGTACTTC; CDR3 protein: CASSWLGVPYEQYF; V gene: TRBV27; J gene: TRBJ2-7; clone size: -; D gene: -
CDR3 DNA: TGTGCCAGCAGCCCCATGGCTCTGGCGGATGGCTACACCTTC; CDR3 protein: CASSPMALADGYTF; V gene: TRBV28; J gene: TRBJ1-2; clone size: -; D gene: -
CDR3 DNA: TGCGCCAGCAGCCAAGATCCCACTTACGACGAGCAGTACTTC; CDR3 protein: CASSQDPTYDEQYF; V gene: TRBV4-1; J gene: TRBJ2-7; clone size: -; D gene: -
CDR3 DNA: TGCGCCAGCAGCTCGACTAGCGTGTTGAACACCGGGGAGCTGTTTTTT; CDR3 protein: CASSSTSVLNTGELFF; V gene: TRBV5-1; J gene: TRBJ2-2; clone size: once; D gene: TRBD2
CDR3 DNA: TGCAGTGCTGCTAGCAGCTACGAGCAGTACTTC; CDR3 protein: CSAASSYEQYF; V gene: TRBV20-1; J gene: TRBJ2-7; clone size: -; D gene: -
CDR3 DNA: TGTGCCAGCAGTGGGACAAACCAAGAGACCCAGTACTTC; CDR3 protein: CASSGTNQETQYF; V gene: TRBV7-2; J gene: TRBJ2-5; clone size: -; D gene: -
CDR3 DNA: TGTGCCAGCAGCTTAGCCGTGACAGGGAGTGAGCAGTTCTTC; CDR3 protein: CASSLAVTGSEQFF; V gene: TRBV11-2; J gene: TRBJ2-1; clone size: -; D gene: TRBD1
CDR3 DNA: TGTGCCAGCAGCAAAGGAGGCAGGGGGTACGAGCAGTACTTC; CDR3 protein: CASSKGGRGYEQYF; V gene: TRBV21-1; J gene: TRBJ2-7; clone size: -; D gene: -
CDR3 DNA: TGTGCCGGCGGGCAGCCCCAGCATTTT; CDR3 protein: CAGGQPQHF; V gene: TRBV6-1; J gene: TRBJ1-5; clone size: -; D gene: -
CDR3 DNA: TGTGCTAGCAGCTTGACAGGGGGGTTCCCAGATACGCAGTATTTT; CDR3 protein: CASSLTGGFPDTQYF; V gene: TRBV7-7; J gene: TRBJ2-3; clone size: -; D gene: TRBD1
CDR3 DNA: TGTGCCTGGAGTGTTAGATACGAGCAGTACTTC; CDR3 protein: CAWSVRYEQYF; V gene: TRBV30; J gene: TRBJ2-7; clone size: -; D gene: -